Listed here are 26 T cell receptor beta chains from one sample, sequenced in a study of cytomegalovirus exposure and HLA in healthy donors. Use of 60 Vbeta and 13 Jbeta primers characterized the PCR. Produced via immunoSEQ multiplex PCR; TCRdb's table is partial and in-frame only. This table holds a few hundred thousand clones, roughly four fifths found once. Sequencing was done on a sample of PBMCs. These receptors originate from a girl aged 2 to 10 in good health and CMV-seronegative.

There are a few counts of this clone. The rearrangement joins TRBV29-1 to TRBJ2-7; perhaps TRBD2 as D (6 bases). In germline, CDR1 is SQVTM, CDR2 ANQGSEA. V was shortened by 3 bases and J by 6 bases, with 6 bases between the two germline ends. CDR3 length: 10 amino acids. The DNA of the CDR3 is TGCAGCGTTGACGGGGGCGAGCAGTACTTC. This sequence encodes CSVDGGEQYF.

The chain uses TRBV30 and TRBJ2-2, with D possibly being TRBD1 (5 bases). Germline CDR1 and CDR2: GTSNPN and SVGIG (reference sequence). V lost 1 base to trimming and J lost 6 bases, with 12 bases between them. The CDR3 extends over 14 amino acids. The CDR3 is CAWSGAQGAGELFF. The CDR3 nucleotides read TGTGCCTGGAGTGGGGCGCAAGGGGCCGGGGAGCTGTTTTTT.

The gene calls are TRBV5-1 and TRBJ2-7; 11 bases align to TRBD1. Germline assignment: CDR1 SGHRS and CDR2 YFSETQ. After removal of 4 bases from V and 2 bases from J, the junction contained 2 bases not matched to a gene. The CDR3 has 14 residues. CDR3 loop: CASSPGQGAYEQYF. The CDR3 coding sequence is TGCGCCAGCAGCCCGGGACAGGGGGCCTACGAGCAGTACTTC. The whole variable domain, filled in from reference TRBV5-1 and TRBJ2-7, reads KAGVTQTPRYLIKTRGQQVTLSCSPISGHRSVSWYQQTPGQGLQFLFEYFSETQRNKGNFPGRFSGRQFSNSRSEMNVSTLELGDSALYLCASSPGQGAYEQYFGPGTRLTVT.

The V call is TRBV18, the J call TRBJ2-1, with D perhaps matching TRBD1 (5 bases). V lost 3 bases and J 1 base, leaving 13 bases between the germline ends. Per the germline V gene, CDR1 is KGHSH and CDR2 is LQKENI. CDR3 length equals 16 residues. In DNA form, the CDR3 reads TGTGCCAGCTCACCCCCCGTCAGGGATTCCTACAATGAGCAGTTCTTC. Amino acid sequence: CASSPPVRDSYNEQFF. The variable domain in full, with the rest retrieved from reference TRBV18 and TRBJ2-1, is NAGVMQNPRHLVRRRGQEARLRCSPMKGHSHVYWYRQLPEEGLKFMVYLQKENIIDESGMPKERFSAEFPKEGPSILRIQQVVRGDSAAYFCASSPPVRDSYNEQFFGPGTRLTVL.

The V call is TRBV19, the J call TRBJ2-7; 7 bases align to TRBD1. Trimming removed 5 bases from V and 5 bases from J; junction bases left unmatched: 6. CDR1 is LNHDA and CDR2 is SQIVND in the germline V gene (reference sequence). This CDR3 region has 13 residues. Written as DNA, the CDR3 is TGTGCCAGTAGTGTAGGGACAGCAAACGAGCAGTACTTC. Amino acids: CASSVGTANEQYF. Combining the CDR3 with reference TRBV19 and TRBJ2-7 gives the whole variable domain DGGITQSPKYLFRKEGQNVTLSCEQNLNHDAMYWYRQDPGQGLRLIYYSQIVNDFQKGDIAEGYSVSREKKESFPLTVTSAQKNPTAFYLCASSVGTANEQYFGPGTRLTVT.

The chain employs TRBV10-3 and TRBJ2-3, with TRBD1 as a possible D gene (5 bases). This CDR3 has 15 amino acids. V dropped 4 bases and J dropped 4 bases, with 15 bases sitting between them. In germline, CDR1 is ENHRY, CDR2 SYGVKD. The CDR3 nucleotides read TGTGCCATCAGTGTAGGCAGGGATACTGCAGATACGCAGTATTTT. Translated, it gives CAISVGRDTADTQYF.

The rearrangement uses TRBV6-1 and TRBJ2-5; D gene ambiguous. V was pared by 1 base and J by 13 bases, with 10 bases between. The CDR3 loop spans 11 amino acids. Looked up from germline, CDR1 is MNHNS and CDR2 is SASEGT. The CDR3 sequence: CASSEVQVSYF. The DNA of the CDR3 is TGTGCCAGCAGTGAAGTCCAGGTGTCGTACTTC.

The gene calls are TRBV18 and TRBJ2-1; 8 positions agree with TRBD2. CDR3 size: 17 residues. The V gene end was trimmed by 0 bases and the J gene end by 3 bases; junction bases not matched to a gene: 7. Looked up from germline, CDR1 is KGHSH and CDR2 is LQKENI. The CDR3 bases are TGTGCCAGCTCACCACCTGCCTCCGGGGGGGTCTACAATGAGCAGTTCTTC. Residues: CASSPPASGGVYNEQFF.

To note about this clone: Since the CDR3 does not end with the conserved phenylalanine or tryptophan, this likely comes from a read error. The chain combines TRBV6-1 with TRBJ1-2; D is undetermined. CDR1 MNHNS and CDR2 SASEGT come from the germline V gene. The CDR3 spans 13 residues. V was shortened by 0 bases and J by 2 bases, with 4 bases between the two germline ends. CDR3 DNA sequence: TGTGCCAGCAGTGAAGCCCAGAACTATGGCTACACCCTC. This encodes CASSEAQNYGYTL.

The chain uses TRBV27 and TRBJ2-1; the match to TRBD1 covers 7 bases. The J segment lost 4 bases and the V segment lost 8 bases, leaving 11 bases of the junction unmatched. Germline V gene sequence: CDR1 MNHEY, CDR2 SMNVEV (reference sequence). This CDR3 is built from 15 residues. The CDR3 is CASGSEGQPYNEQFF. In DNA, the CDR3 is TGTGCCAGCGGATCCGAGGGACAGCCTTACAATGAGCAGTTCTTC.

V is TRBV27 and J is TRBJ1-2, with 10 bases identical to TRBD1. Per germline, CDR1 MNHEY and CDR2 SMNVEV (reference sequence). Trimming at V came to 8 bases and at J to 5 bases, leaving 17 bases not matched to a gene. The CDR3 is made up of 17 amino acids. CDR3 loop: CASAREPRGQGLYGYTF. The CDR3 nucleotides read TGTGCCAGCGCCCGAGAACCACGGGGACAGGGGTTATATGGCTACACCTTC.

This chain uses TRBV5-1 with TRBJ2-2; 8 bases map to TRBD1. CDR3 size: 17 residues. Germline CDR1 is SGHRS and CDR2 is YFSETQ. J was trimmed by 2 bases and V by 4 bases; bases with no gene match: 10. The CDR3 reads CASSRDRDRPNTGELFF. In nucleotides, the CDR3 is TGCGCCAGCAGCAGAGATAGGGACAGGCCCAACACCGGGGAGCTGTTTTTT.

This clone was seen only a few times. The V gene is TRBV11-2, the J gene TRBJ2-5; TRBD1 aligns across 7 bases. CDR1 and CDR2 from the germline V gene are SGHAT and FQNNGV. The CDR3 is 14 amino acids. Losses at the gene ends were 5 bases for V and 5 bases for J; bases not matched to a gene: 8. The CDR3 DNA is TGTGCCAGCAGCACTGACAGGGCAACCGAGACCCAGTACTTC. This codes for CASSTDRATETQYF.

The chain carries TRBV15 and TRBJ2-1; no clear D. Germline CDR1 LNHNV, CDR2 YYDKDF (reference sequence). The CDR3 covers 13 residues. Between the trimmed V and J ends, which lost 5 bases and 9 bases, there was a span of 14 bases. CDR3 region: CATSVPGVGEQFF. The CDR3 region has the DNA TGTGCCACCAGCGTCCCCGGAGTAGGTGAGCAGTTCTTC. The full variable domain, its missing parts supplied by reference TRBV15 and TRBJ2-1, is DAMVIQNPRYQVTQFGKPVTLSCSQTLNHNVMYWYQQKSSQAPKLLFHYYDKDFNNEADTPDNFQSRRPNTSFCFLDIRSPGLGDTAMYLCATSVPGVGEQFFGPGTRLTVL.

This clone showed up just a few times. The chain carries TRBV18 and TRBJ2-7; D ambiguous. The length of the CDR3 is 12 residues. The V gene's germline CDR1 is KGHSH and CDR2 LQKENI. The ends were cut back, 6 bases at V and 5 bases at J, with 11 bases in the middle. The CDR3 protein is CASSQIAHEQYF. In nucleotides, the CDR3 is TGTGCCAGCTCTCAGATCGCCCACGAGCAGTACTTC.

The V gene is TRBV10-1, the J gene TRBJ1-4, with TRBD1 as a possible D gene (6 bases). Per germline, CDR1 WNHNN and CDR2 SYGVQD (reference sequence). Trimming took 3 bases from V and 3 from J, leaving 11 bases between them. The CDR3 covers 15 residues. The CDR3 region is CASSERTVPNEKLFF. CDR3 nucleotides: TGCGCCAGCAGTGAAAGGACAGTACCTAATGAAAAACTGTTTTTT.

The chain combines TRBV4-1 with TRBJ1-2; D is unresolved. The CDR3 sequence is 17 residues long. Germline V gene data show CDR1 as MGHRA and CDR2 as YSYEKL. Trimming removed 0 bases at V and 4 bases at J, with 18 bases between. The CDR3 coding sequence is TGCGCCAGCAGCCAAGAGTTGGCAGCGTTCGGCTTCTATGGCTACACCTTC. Encoded protein: CASSQELAAFGFYGYTF.

This chain joins TRBV6-1 and TRBJ1-2; D remains unclear. This CDR3 contains 12 residues. Germline CDR1 is MNHNS and CDR2 is SASEGT. The V end lost 3 bases, the J end lost 5 bases, and 7 bases lay between the germline ends. The CDR3 here is CASSDRGYGYTF. Written as DNA, the CDR3 is TGTGCCAGCAGTGATAGAGGGTATGGCTACACCTTC.

Details on this clone: The conserved final phenylalanine or tryptophan is absent from the CDR3, which likely points to a read error. The chain joins TRBV19 to TRBJ1-6; 7 positions match TRBD1. With 6 bases clipped from V and 5 bases from J, the junction kept 7 bases outside the gene matches. Germline CDR1 and CDR2: LNHDA and SQIVND (reference sequence). This CDR3 has 15 amino acids. In DNA form, the CDR3 reads TGTGCCAGTAGAGACAGGGTAAGAGATAATTCACCCCTCCACCTT. This translates into CASRDRVRDNSPLHL.

The rearrangement links TRBV7-3 to TRBJ1-1; 8 nucleotides match TRBD1. The V gene end was trimmed by 2 bases and the J gene end by 5 bases; junction bases not matched to a gene: 7. The CDR3 sequence is 15 residues long. Germline values: CDR1 SGHTA, CDR2 FQGTGA. CDR3 protein: CASSLHGQGGTEAFF. The CDR3 DNA follows: TGTGCCAGCAGCTTACACGGACAGGGCGGGACTGAAGCTTTCTTT.

The rearrangement uses TRBV5-1 and TRBJ1-2; 11 bases agree with TRBD1. In germline, CDR1 is SGHRS, CDR2 YFSETQ. The CDR3 covers 16 residues. The ends lost 3 bases at V and 2 bases at J; junction bases unmatched: 6. CDR3 loop: CASSSGRTGGNYGYTF. In DNA form, the CDR3 reads TGCGCCAGCAGCTCCGGCAGGACAGGGGGCAACTATGGCTACACCTTC.

The chain links TRBV2 to TRBJ1-5; no clear D gene. Trimming cost V 4 bases and J 0 bases, with 10 bases left between them. This CDR3 region has 15 residues. The V gene's germline CDR1 is SNHLY and CDR2 FYNNEI. The CDR3 DNA sequence: TGTGCCAGCAGTGGATTCGCTACTAGCAATCAGCCCCAGCATTTT. This sequence encodes CASSGFATSNQPQHF.

A remark on this clone: At one boundary the junction diverges from the germline segment, which might be a read error. V gene TRBV7-9 combines with J gene TRBJ1-2; 9 bases map to TRBD1. Germline V gives CDR1 SEHNR, CDR2 FQNEAQ (reference sequence). The CDR3 runs to 14 residues. CDR3 DNA sequence: TGTGCCAGCAGCCCCAACCGGGACAGGGTTCATCCAGAATTC. It yields the protein CASSPNRDRVHPEF.

The CDR3 DNA follows: TGCGCCAGCAGCTTATCGGTCGGGGGGGCTCAAGAGACCCAGTACTTC. Its translation: CASSLSVGGAQETQYF. The chain employs TRBV5-1 and TRBJ2-5; 8 nucleotides agree with TRBD2. The V segment lost 2 bases and the J segment 2 bases; nucleotides outside the gene matches: 8. The CDR3 is 16 residues long. In germline, CDR1 is SGHRS, CDR2 YFSETQ.

The rearrangement links TRBV6-4 to TRBJ1-3, with D tentatively TRBD1 (6 bases). CDR1 is MRHNA and CDR2 is SNTAGT in the germline V gene. The V gene lost 7 bases and the J gene lost 0 bases, with 19 bases spanning the gap. This CDR3 is built from 17 residues. CDR3 DNA sequence: TGTGCCAGCAAAAAGGACAGAGCATCCTGCTCTGGAAACACCATATATTTT. Translation gives CASKKDRASCSGNTIYF.

In this sample, this clone turned up a few times. This chain uses TRBV7-8 with TRBJ2-1, with no clear D. Per germline, CDR1 SGHVS and CDR2 FQNEAQ. This CDR3 contains 15 residues. Trimming left V 1 base short and J 1 base short, with 8 bases between. CDR3: CASSLVSVSYNEQFF. The CDR3 DNA reads as TGTGCCAGCAGCTTAGTTTCCGTGTCCTACAATGAGCAGTTCTTC.